The 23 T cell receptor beta chains presented below share a single source sample, sequenced in a study of T cells in tumors after PD-1 blockade. The data were produced by immunoSEQ multiplex PCR, yet TCRdb's version contains in-frame clones alone and is incomplete. The table shows just under 65,000 clones, with approximately 79% occurring only once. The sample in question was PBMCs, obtained after anti-PD-1 treatment. The source is a human donor with basal cell carcinoma.

This clone was seen a handful of times. The chain joins TRBV2 to TRBJ1-1; perhaps TRBD1 as D (6 bases). This CDR3 spans 15 amino acids. V shed 8 bases and J shed 2 bases, with 18 bases lying between them. Germline values: CDR1 SNHLY, CDR2 FYNNEI. In DNA form, the CDR3 reads TGTGCCAGCTTCCGAAGTCAGGGGATTAACACTGAAGCTTTCTTT. It yields the protein CASFRSQGINTEAFF.

The V gene is TRBV12-5, the J gene TRBJ2-7, with D possibly TRBD1 on 5 matching bases. The CDR3 runs 11 residues. Trimming shortened V by 3 bases and J by 6 bases, and 6 bases separated the two germline ends. The V gene's germline CDR1 is LGHNT and CDR2 FRNRAP. The CDR3 sequence is CASGLGAEQYF. CDR3 in DNA: TGTGCTAGTGGTTTAGGGGCCGAGCAGTACTTC.

The CDR3 is CASSLELSDTNYGYTF. The CDR3, as DNA: TGTGCCAGCAGCTTGGAATTATCGGACACCAACTATGGCTACACCTTC. The chain couples TRBV5-5 to TRBJ1-2; perhaps TRBD1 as D (5 bases). There are 16 residues in the CDR3. Germline CDR1 SGHKS, CDR2 YYEKEE (reference sequence). V was pared by 0 bases and J by 2 bases, with 14 bases between.

The rearrangement uses TRBV29-1 and TRBJ2-3; no clear D. The germline V and J ends were trimmed by 6 bases and 3 bases, with 10 bases remaining between them. The CDR3 loop spans 12 amino acids. CDR1 is SQVTM and CDR2 is ANQGSEA in the germline V gene. The CDR3 region is CSVLVGTDTQYF. The CDR3 DNA reads TGCAGCGTCCTAGTGGGAACAGATACGCAGTATTTT.

The table lists this clone with a count of one. This chain uses TRBV14 with TRBJ2-3; TRBD2 matches at 7 bases. Trimming removed 1 base from V and 2 bases from J; junction bases left unmatched: 6. In germline, CDR1 is SGHDN, CDR2 FVKESK. CDR3 size: 16 residues. The CDR3 coding sequence is TGTGCCAGCAGCCAAGCGGGGGACTATACCACAGATACGCAGTATTTT. Encoded protein: CASSQAGDYTTDTQYF.

This clone was recorded only once. The CDR3 sequence: CASSEPRLETSKNIQYF. The CDR3 nucleotides are TGTGCCAGCAGTGAGCCTCGCCTCGAGACAAGCAAAAACATTCAGTACTTC. This chain connects TRBV6-1 to TRBJ2-4, with D uncertain. The CDR3 spans 17 residues. V was clipped by 3 bases and J by 3 bases, with 18 bases between them. CDR1 is MNHNS and CDR2 is SASEGT in the germline V gene.

The rearrangement uses TRBV7-9 and TRBJ2-5; D is uncertain. V lost 1 base and J lost 0, with 3 bases in between. The CDR3 length is 13 residues. Looked up from germline, CDR1 is SEHNR and CDR2 is FQNEAQ (reference sequence). CDR3 protein: CASSLVNQETQYF. The CDR3 DNA is TGTGCCAGCAGCTTAGTCAACCAAGAGACCCAGTACTTC.

The CDR3: CASSDKRGVYNEQFF. The CDR3 DNA reads TGCGCCAGCAGTGACAAGCGGGGGGTCTACAATGAGCAGTTCTTC. The J gene is TRBJ2-1, the V gene TRBV10-2, with TRBD2 matching over 9 bases. V trimming: 3 bases; J trimming: 3 bases; junction bases outside the gene matches: 3. The CDR3 is 15 amino acids. Germline CDR1 WSHSY, CDR2 SAAADI.

This clone was detected only a few times. The chain combines TRBV15 with TRBJ2-7; D is undetermined. CDR1 is LNHNV and CDR2 is YYDKDF in the germline V gene (reference sequence). This CDR3 is 14 amino acids long. Trimming shortened V by 1 base and J by 2 bases, and 9 bases separated the two germline ends. CDR3 protein: CATSRAEATYEQYF. CDR3 sequence (DNA): TGTGCCACCAGCAGAGCGGAAGCGACCTACGAGCAGTACTTC.

This clone showed up just once. The chain uses TRBV30 and TRBJ2-7; maybe TRBD1 (6 bases). The CDR3 is 13 residues long. The V gene's germline CDR1 is GTSNPN and CDR2 SVGIG (reference sequence). Deletions cut 5 bases from V and 1 base from J, with 12 bases between. Written as DNA, the CDR3 is TGTGCCTGGGGAAGGGGGACATCCTACGAGCAGTACTTC. Residues: CAWGRGTSYEQYF.

The V gene is TRBV9, the J gene TRBJ2-7; 9 nucleotides line up with TRBD1. Per the germline V gene, CDR1 is SGDLS and CDR2 is YYNGEE. J lost 3 bases, V lost 7 bases, and 5 bases had no gene match. The CDR3 has 13 residues. Here the CDR3 reads CASRRQGGYEQYF. Written as DNA, the CDR3 is TGTGCCAGCCGGAGACAGGGGGGCTACGAGCAGTACTTC.

The gene calls are TRBV5-4 and TRBJ1-2; the D is unclear. Germline CDR1 SGHNT, CDR2 YYREEE (reference sequence). Trimming left V 4 bases short and J 6 bases short, with 13 bases between. This CDR3 is 13 amino acids long. CDR3 in amino acids: CASSRTKYHGYTF. CDR3 DNA sequence: TGTGCCAGCAGCCGTACCAAGTACCATGGCTACACCTTC.

The chain combines TRBV5-5 with TRBJ1-6, with D possibly matching TRBD1 (5 bases). Between the trimmed V and J ends, which lost 4 bases and 1 base, there was a span of 12 bases. The CDR3 has 16 residues. CDR1 is SGHKS and CDR2 is YYEKEE in the germline V gene (reference sequence). The CDR3 bases are TGTGCCAGCAGCCCCCAGGGCGGGTCCTATAATTCACCCCTCCACTTT. Protein: CASSPQGGSYNSPLHF.

The rearrangement uses TRBV4-1 and TRBJ2-1, with 9 positions matching TRBD2. V gave up 0 bases and J gave up 2 bases; unmatched junction bases: 2. The CDR3 has 16 amino acids. The germline gives CDR1 MGHRA, CDR2 YSYEKL. The chain's CDR3 is CASSQDPSGAYNEQFF. The CDR3 DNA is TGCGCCAGCAGCCAAGACCCTAGCGGGGCCTACAATGAGCAGTTCTTC.

Only a few counts were recorded for this clone. This sequence joins TRBV6-4 and TRBJ2-2, with TRBD2 matching over 7 bases. The CDR3 runs 14 residues. V dropped 4 bases and J dropped 3; count of bases not matched to a gene: 2. Germline CDR1 is MRHNA and CDR2 is SNTAGT. In DNA form, the CDR3 reads TGTGCCAGCAGTGCTAGCGGAGACACCGGGGAGCTGTTTTTT. Its protein is CASSASGDTGELFF.

This chain links TRBV18 with TRBJ1-1, with TRBD1 as a possible D gene (6 bases). CDR3 length equals 13 residues. V was pared by 10 bases and J by 3 bases, with 15 bases between. Germline CDR1 reads KGHSH; CDR2 reads LQKENI. CDR3 nucleotide sequence: TGTGCCACCGCCCAGGGGAGAGACACTGAAGCTTTCTTT. Protein product: CATAQGRDTEAFF.

This clone was seen a few times. V usage is TRBV14 and J usage is TRBJ2-7; D gene ambiguous. Germline-derived CDR1 and CDR2 are SGHDN and FVKESK. V shed 1 base and J shed 4 bases, with 8 bases lying between them. The CDR3 covers 13 residues. The CDR3 spells CASSQVGDYEQYF. The CDR3 bases are TGTGCCAGCAGCCAAGTTGGGGATTACGAGCAGTACTTC.

The chain employs TRBV15 and TRBJ2-3, with D perhaps matching TRBD1 (6 bases). The CDR3 is made up of 15 amino acids. The V and J ends lost 8 bases and 1 base respectively, with 16 bases between them. Germline loops: CDR1 LNHNV, CDR2 YYDKDF (reference sequence). This CDR3 reads CATSMGKGGTDTQYF. CDR3 coding DNA: TGTGCCACCTCCATGGGTAAGGGGGGCACAGATACGCAGTATTTT.

The chain is built from TRBV6-5 and TRBJ2-1; 11 nucleotides align to TRBD2. After removal of 8 bases from V and 7 bases from J, the junction contained 7 bases not matched to a gene. Germline CDR1 and CDR2: MNHEY and SVGAGI. The CDR3 is 14 amino acids. The DNA for the CDR3 is TGTGCCAGCGTTAGCGGGGGGGCCCGGAATGAGCAGTTCTTC. This encodes CASVSGGARNEQFF.

This clone was seen a single time. This chain links TRBV6-5 with TRBJ1-2, with a tentative D call TRBD1 (6 bases). Trimming took 8 bases from V and 0 from J, leaving 16 bases between them. This CDR3 has 15 residues. The germline gives CDR1 MNHEY, CDR2 SVGAGI. This CDR3 is CASGERGSTNYGYTF. The DNA for the CDR3 is TGTGCCAGCGGAGAGAGGGGGAGCACTAACTATGGCTACACCTTC.

The chain couples TRBV4-1 to TRBJ1-3; the D is unclear. There are 14 residues in the CDR3. Trimming removed 1 base from V and 2 bases from J, with 6 bases in between. The germline V gene encodes CDR1 MGHRA and CDR2 YSYEKL. CDR3: CASSQASAGNTIYF. The CDR3 DNA follows: TGCGCCAGCAGCCAAGCGTCAGCTGGAAACACCATATATTTT.

The genes are TRBV5-5 and TRBJ2-7, with TRBD2 matching over 7 bases. Germline CDR1 and CDR2: SGHKS and YYEKEE (reference sequence). The CDR3 has 14 residues. After removal of 0 bases from V and 4 bases from J, the junction contained 4 bases not matched to a gene. The CDR3 nucleotides are TGTGCCAGCAGCTTGGACGGGGGGAGGTACGAGCAGTACTTC. Translation gives CASSLDGGRYEQYF.

This clone was observed a handful of times. The gene calls are TRBV5-4 and TRBJ1-2; maybe TRBD1 (5 bases). The germline CDR1 and CDR2 sequences are SGHNT and YYREEE (reference sequence). V dropped 2 bases and J dropped 2 bases, with 10 bases sitting between them. The CDR3 spans 14 residues. CDR3 in amino acids: CASSFGGYNYGYTF. CDR3 nucleotide sequence: TGTGCCAGCAGCTTTGGGGGTTACAACTATGGCTACACCTTC.